This is a list of T cell receptor beta chains from one sample in a study of blood T cell repertoires in COVID-19. Clones were sequenced by immunoSEQ multiplex PCR, and TCRdb holds only the in-frame ones, with some missing. This table has 400,000 or so clones, 85% to 90% appearing once. Sequenced material: peripheral blood. These receptors all stem from a human donor in a cohort sampled during active COVID-19. CDR3s include the opening cysteine and the closing phenylalanine or tryptophan. A D gene is named only where the DNA matches it firmly. Clone sizes are given selectively: once, few, many, or a class where the clone is expanded.

clone size,J gene,D gene,V gene,CDR3 protein,CDR3 DNA
NA,TRBJ1-4,NA,TRBV4-1,CASSQEREKLFF,TGCGCCAGCAGCCAAGAGCGTGAAAAACTGTTTTTT
NA,TRBJ2-4,TRBD1,TRBV19,CASSIAGGKNIQYF,TGTGCCAGTAGTATCGCAGGGGGCAAAAACATTCAGTACTTC
NA,TRBJ2-5,TRBD1,TRBV3-1/TRBV3-2,CASARDREETQYF,TGTGCCAGCGCGCGAGACAGGGAAGAGACCCAGTACTTC
NA,TRBJ2-3,NA,TRBV14,CASSQDGGGLGTQYF,TGTGCCAGCAGCCAAGATGGGGGGGGGCTCGGTACGCAGTATTTT
NA,TRBJ1-2,NA,TRBV30,CAWSVGGGSEGYTF,TGTGCCTGGAGTGTAGGGGGGGGCTCGGAGGGCTACACCTTC
NA,TRBJ1-2,NA,TRBV5-1,CASSASGTHINYGYTF,TGCGCCAGCAGCGCTTCCGGGACACACATCAACTATGGCTACACCTTC
NA,TRBJ1-4,TRBD1,TRBV19,CASSAYRGHNEKLFF,TGTGCCAGTAGTGCCTACAGGGGGCATAATGAAAAACTGTTTTTT
NA,TRBJ2-6,TRBD2,TRBV18,CASSPPLAGSAPGANVLTF,TGTGCCAGCTCACCACCGCTAGCGGGGTCCGCTCCTGGGGCCAACGTCCTGACTTTC
NA,TRBJ1-1,NA,TRBV4-1,CASSQWESGNTEAFF,TGCGCCAGCAGCCAGTGGGAGTCGGGGAACACTGAAGCTTTCTTT
NA,TRBJ2-3,NA,TRBV6-5,CASRSDGGQNTQYF,TGTGCCAGCAGAAGCGACGGGGGTCAAAATACGCAGTATTTT
once,TRBJ2-2,NA,TRBV7-3,CASSLDGTNTGELFF,TGTGCCAGCAGCTTAGACGGGACTAACACCGGGGAGCTGTTTTTT
few,TRBJ2-7,TRBD2,TRBV7-2,CASSLGLAGEQYF,TGTGCCAGCAGCTTGGGACTAGCGGGCGAGCAGTACTTC
NA,TRBJ2-7,NA,TRBV18,CASSPVTGRTYEQYF,TGTGCCAGCTCACCAGTGACAGGGAGGACCTACGAGCAGTACTTC
NA,TRBJ2-3,NA,TRBV12-3/TRBV12-4,CASSSTDTQYF,TGTGCCAGCAGCAGTACAGATACGCAGTATTTT
NA,TRBJ1-1,NA,TRBV7-3,CASSLPGATEAFF,TGTGCCAGCAGCCTACCTGGGGCCACTGAAGCTTTCTTT
once,TRBJ1-3,NA,TRBV12-3/TRBV12-4,CASSGTTGNTIYF,TGTGCCAGCAGCGGGACTACCGGAAACACCATATATTTT
NA,TRBJ2-5,TRBD1,TRBV28,CASGRDRYNF,TGTGCCAGCGGCCGGGACAGATATAACTTC
once,TRBJ2-3,NA,TRBV15,CATSRDFRGDTQYF,TGTGCCACCAGCAGAGATTTCCGGGGAGATACGCAGTATTTT
NA,TRBJ2-5,NA,TRBV19,CASRSSGSGETQYF,TGTGCCAGTAGATCCTCGGGGAGCGGGGAGACCCAGTACTTC
NA,TRBJ2-7,TRBD1,TRBV5-1,CASSEEQGANEQYF,TGCGCCAGCAGCGAGGAACAGGGGGCGAACGAGCAGTACTTC
NA,TRBJ2-7,TRBD2,TRBV20-1,CSASTGTSGSHEQYF,TGCAGTGCTAGTACCGGGACTAGCGGGAGTCACGAGCAGTACTTC
NA,TRBJ2-3,NA,TRBV7-9,CASSRDTTQPYF,TGTGCCAGCAGCCGGGACACAACCCAGCCGTATTTT
NA,TRBJ1-1,NA,TRBV28,CASSLQLGAVAEAFF,TGTGCCAGCAGTTTACAATTGGGGGCGGTGGCTGAAGCTTTCTTT
NA,TRBJ2-7,TRBD1,TRBV5-1,CASTNDRTGAYEQYF,TGCGCCAGCACAAACGATCGGACAGGGGCCTACGAGCAGTACTTC
NA,TRBJ2-2,NA,TRBV5-1,CASRSQAVNTGELFF,TGCGCCAGCAGGTCTCAAGCTGTGAACACCGGGGAGCTGTTTTTT
NA,TRBJ2-7,NA,TRBV30,CAWSPPGTGSYEQYF,TGTGCCTGGAGTCCGCCAGGTACCGGATCCTACGAGCAGTACTTC
NA,TRBJ2-7,TRBD1,TRBV4-2,CASSQDSDRVSYEQYF,TGTGCCAGCAGCCAAGATTCTGACAGGGTCTCCTACGAGCAGTACTTC
NA,TRBJ1-5,NA,TRBV7-8,CASSPNFPNQPQHF,TGTGCCAGCAGCCCGAACTTCCCCAATCAGCCCCAGCATTTT
NA,TRBJ2-1,NA,TRBV30,CAWSQYRGRSYNEQFF,TGTGCCTGGAGTCAGTATCGTGGCCGCTCCTACAATGAGCAGTTCTTC
NA,TRBJ1-2,NA,TRBV19,CASRPDRFTHGYTF,TGTGCCAGTAGGCCCGACAGGTTTACCCATGGCTACACCTTC
few,TRBJ2-7,TRBD2,TRBV7-2,CASSLEVGLAGYEQYF,TGTGCCAGCAGCTTAGAGGTGGGACTAGCGGGCTACGAGCAGTACTTC
NA,TRBJ2-7,TRBD1,TRBV3-1/TRBV3-2,CASSQIQVGTGVLEQYF,TGTGCCAGCAGCCAAATTCAGGTGGGGACAGGGGTTCTTGAGCAGTACTTC
NA,TRBJ1-2,TRBD1,TRBV28,CASRDRSNYGYTF,TGTGCCAGCAGGGACAGGTCAAACTATGGCTACACCTTC
NA,TRBJ2-1,TRBD2,TRBV6-4,CASSSGSEAYNEQFF,TGTGCCAGCAGTAGCGGGAGTGAGGCCTACAATGAGCAGTTCTTC
NA,TRBJ1-2,NA,TRBV2,CASSTSGDTSFSF,TGTGCCAGCAGTACAAGTGGGGACACCTCTTTCTCCTTC
NA,TRBJ1-1,NA,TRBV30,CAWGEGSHTEAFF,TGTGCCTGGGGGGAGGGGTCCCACACTGAAGCTTTCTTT
NA,TRBJ1-6,NA,TRBV27,CASSPNSRVTNSPLHF,TGTGCCAGCAGTCCGAATAGCCGGGTTACAAATTCACCCCTCCACTTT
once,TRBJ1-1,TRBD1,TRBV9,CASSARTGYSNTEAFF,TGTGCCAGCAGCGCCAGGACAGGCTACTCGAACACTGAAGCTTTCTTT
NA,TRBJ1-1,NA,TRBV20-1,CSASAGVINTEAFF,TGCAGTGCTAGTGCGGGGGTCATTAACACTGAAGCTTTCTTT
NA,TRBJ2-2,NA,TRBV27,CASSQGQHYTGELFF,TGTGCCAGCAGCCAAGGACAGCACTACACCGGGGAGCTGTTTTTT
NA,TRBJ1-1,NA,TRBV11-1,CASSSIRERGTEAFF,TGTGCCAGCAGCTCCATTCGAGAACGGGGCACTGAAGCTTTCTTT
NA,TRBJ2-6,NA,TRBV28,CASSLRFSGANVLTF,TGTGCCAGCAGTTTGCGGTTCTCTGGGGCCAACGTCCTGACTTTC
NA,TRBJ2-1,TRBD2,TRBV15,CATSTGLEEQFF,TGTGCCACCAGCACCGGACTAGAGGAGCAGTTCTTC
NA,TRBJ1-1,NA,TRBV7-3,CASSTRATTNTEAFF,TGTGCCAGCAGCACCAGGGCTACGACGAACACTGAAGCTTTCTTT
NA,TRBJ1-6,NA,TRBV4-1,CASSQALKVGGYNSPLHF,TGCGCCAGCAGCCAAGCCCTAAAAGTCGGCGGATATAATTCACCCCTCCACTTT
NA,TRBJ2-7,TRBD2,TRBV2,CASSQGLAGSYEQYF,TGTGCCAGCAGCCAGGGACTAGCGGGTTCCTACGAGCAGTACTTC
NA,TRBJ1-5,NA,TRBV19,CAPGGGSLRVQPQHF,TGTGCCCCTGGGGGGGGCAGCCTAAGGGTCCAGCCCCAGCATTTT
NA,TRBJ2-3,TRBD2,TRBV5-6,CASSFSGGSTDTQYF,TGTGCCAGCAGCTTTAGCGGGGGGAGCACAGATACGCAGTATTTT
NA,TRBJ1-3,NA,TRBV7-3,CASGTVVPGFRNTIYF,TGTGCCAGCGGGACTGTGGTCCCCGGGTTTAGAAACACCATATATTTT
once,TRBJ1-1,TRBD1,TRBV7-6,CASSPGGPNTEAFF,TGTGCCAGCAGCCCAGGGGGGCCGAACACTGAAGCTTTCTTT
NA,TRBJ2-7,NA,TRBV11-3,CASSLGQSSTYEQYF,TGTGCCAGCAGCTTAGGGCAGTCTAGCACCTACGAGCAGTACTTC